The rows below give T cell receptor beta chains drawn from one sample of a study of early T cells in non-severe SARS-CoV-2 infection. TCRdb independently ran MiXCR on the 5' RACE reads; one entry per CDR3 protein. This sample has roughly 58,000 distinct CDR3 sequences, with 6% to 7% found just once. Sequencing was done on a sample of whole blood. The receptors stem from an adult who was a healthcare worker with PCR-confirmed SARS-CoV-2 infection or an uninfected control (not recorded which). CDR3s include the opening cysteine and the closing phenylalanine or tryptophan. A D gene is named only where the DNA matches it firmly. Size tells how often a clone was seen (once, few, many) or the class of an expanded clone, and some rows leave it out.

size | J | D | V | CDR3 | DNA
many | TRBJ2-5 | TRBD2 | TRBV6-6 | CASSTGTSEETQYF | TGTGCCAGCAGCACAGGGACTAGCGAGGAGACCCAGTACTTC
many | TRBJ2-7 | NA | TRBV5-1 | CASSFTTDEQYF | TGCGCCAGCAGCTTTACAACCGACGAGCAGTACTTC
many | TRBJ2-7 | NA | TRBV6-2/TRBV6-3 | CASSPDFGEQYF | TGTGCCAGCAGCCCGGACTTCGGCGAGCAGTACTTC
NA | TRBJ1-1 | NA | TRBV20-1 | CTANLGPREAFF | TGCACCGCAAACTTGGGGCCAAGGGAAGCTTTCTTT
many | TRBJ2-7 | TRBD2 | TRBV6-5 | CASSYESSGYEQYF | TGTGCCAGCAGTTACGAGTCTAGCGGGTACGAGCAGTACTTC
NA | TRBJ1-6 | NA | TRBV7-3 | CASSLIGQLNSPLHF | TGTGCCAGCAGCTTAATAGGGCAGCTAAATTCACCCCTCCACTTT
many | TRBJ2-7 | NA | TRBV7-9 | CASSLGKGSYEQYF | TGTGCCAGCAGCCTAGGGAAGGGTTCCTACGAGCAGTACTTC
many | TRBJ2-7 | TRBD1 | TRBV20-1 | CSARYRGSDSYEQYF | TGCAGTGCTAGATACAGGGGCTCCGACTCCTACGAGCAGTACTTC
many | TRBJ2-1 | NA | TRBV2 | CASSESTQSGSVEQFF | TGTGCCAGCAGTGAAAGTACGCAATCAGGGTCGGTTGAGCAGTTCTTC
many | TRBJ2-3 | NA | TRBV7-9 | CASRIVGGSTDTQYF | TGTGCCAGCAGGATAGTGGGGGGAAGCACAGATACGCAGTATTTT
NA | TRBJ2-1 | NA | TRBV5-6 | CASSLRGASIEQFF | TGTGCCAGCAGCTTGCGGGGGGCGTCTATTGAGCAGTTCTTC
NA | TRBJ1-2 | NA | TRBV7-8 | CASSLAETLGYTF | TGTGCCAGCAGCTTAGCGGAGACACTTGGCTACACCTTC
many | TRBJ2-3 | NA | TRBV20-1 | CSANGPLDTDTQYF | TGCAGTGCTAACGGGCCCTTAGACACAGATACGCAGTATTTT
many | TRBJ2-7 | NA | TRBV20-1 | CSASGHVRSPYEQYF | TGCAGTGCTAGCGGGCATGTCCGATCCCCCTACGAGCAGTACTTC
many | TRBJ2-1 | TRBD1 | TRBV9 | CASIYRGYNEQFF | TGTGCCAGCATCTACAGGGGCTACAATGAGCAGTTCTTC
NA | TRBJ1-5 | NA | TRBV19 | CASSSKQNQPQHF | TGTGCCAGTAGTTCGAAACAGAATCAGCCCCAGCATTTT
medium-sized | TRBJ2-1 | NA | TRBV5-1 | CASSLGGSSYNEQFF | TGCGCCAGCAGCTTGGGTGGGAGTTCCTACAATGAGCAGTTCTTC
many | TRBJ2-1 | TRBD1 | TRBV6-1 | CASSRQGTGNEQFF | TGTGCCAGCAGTAGACAGGGCACGGGTAATGAGCAGTTCTTC
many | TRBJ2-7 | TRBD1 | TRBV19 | CASSYRGRSYEQYF | TGTGCCAGTAGTTACAGGGGGCGAAGCTACGAGCAGTACTTC
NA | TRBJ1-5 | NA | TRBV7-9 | CASSLDGFQPQHF | TGTGCCAGCAGCTTAGATGGGTTTCAGCCCCAGCATTTT
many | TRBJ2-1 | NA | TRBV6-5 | CASSYSGEGERRGEQFF | TGTGCCAGCAGTTACTCAGGGGAGGGGGAACGTCGGGGTGAGCAGTTCTTC
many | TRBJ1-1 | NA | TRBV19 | CASSEWGRAFF | TGTGCCAGTAGTGAGTGGGGGCGTGCTTTCTTT
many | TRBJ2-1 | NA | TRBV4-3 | CASSPQGLLYNEQFF | TGCGCCAGCAGCCCCCAGGGGTTGTTATACAATGAGCAGTTCTTC
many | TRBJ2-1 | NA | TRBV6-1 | CASSEGRTYYNEQFF | TGTGCCAGCAGTGAAGGTAGGACTTATTACAATGAGCAGTTCTTC
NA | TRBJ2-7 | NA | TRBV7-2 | CASSPEGNPYEQYF | TGTGCCAGCAGCCCAGAAGGCAACCCCTACGAGCAGTACTTC
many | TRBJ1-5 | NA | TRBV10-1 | CASREGLVNQPQHF | TGCGCCAGCAGAGAGGGGTTAGTCAATCAGCCCCAGCATTTT
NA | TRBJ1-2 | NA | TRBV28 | CASSLLGGQGGYTF | TGTGCCAGCAGTTTATTAGGGGGGCAAGGCGGCTACACCTTC
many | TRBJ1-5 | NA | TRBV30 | CAWSNPTWGNQPQHF | TGTGCCTGGAGTAATCCCACGTGGGGCAATCAGCCCCAGCATTTT
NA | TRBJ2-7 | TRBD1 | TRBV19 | CASSKPGQGNEQYF | TGTGCCAGTAGTAAACCGGGACAGGGAAATGAGCAGTACTTC
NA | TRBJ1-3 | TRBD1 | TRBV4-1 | CASSQDRGRDTIYF | TGCGCCAGCAGTCAGGACAGGGGGAGGGACACCATATATTTT
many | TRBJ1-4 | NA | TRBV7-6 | CASSLSGATNEKLFF | TGTGCCAGCAGCTTATCAGGGGCAACTAATGAAAAACTGTTTTTT
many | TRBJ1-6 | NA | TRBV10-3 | CAISGEGSFSPLHF | TGTGCCATCAGTGGAGAAGGTAGCTTCTCACCCCTCCACTTT
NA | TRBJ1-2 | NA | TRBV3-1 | CASSPTRNLAYGYTF | TGTGCCAGCAGCCCAACCCGGAACCTCGCCTATGGCTACACCTTC
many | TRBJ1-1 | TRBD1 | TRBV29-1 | CSMPRGQGAPNTEAFF | TGCAGCATGCCTAGGGGACAGGGGGCCCCGAACACTGAAGCTTTCTTT
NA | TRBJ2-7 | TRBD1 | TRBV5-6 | CASSSETGTYEQYF | TGTGCCAGCAGCTCGGAGACAGGGACCTACGAGCAGTACTTC
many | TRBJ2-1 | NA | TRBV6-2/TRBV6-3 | CASRRDLSSYNEQFF | TGTGCCAGCAGACGGGACTTAAGCTCCTACAATGAGCAGTTCTTC